The rows below give T cell receptor beta chains drawn from one sample of a study of T cell responses to AZD1222 COVID-19 vaccine. Generated by immunoSEQ multiplex PCR, the TCRdb table keeps only in-frame clones and is missing some. The data show 150,000 or so clones, about 91% seen once. Sample: peripheral blood, taken on day 0 of AZD1222 vaccination. The receptors here all came from an adult in good health. The CDR3 runs from the conserved cysteine through the conserved F or W. The order of the fields is V gene, J gene, CDR3 protein.

TRBV5-8,TRBJ1-4,CASSLQRVDEKLFF
TRBV10-1,TRBJ2-7,CASSELAGEQYF
TRBV3-1/TRBV3-2,TRBJ2-5,CASNPGPGKTQYF
TRBV19,TRBJ2-1,CASSRGQGSYNEQFF
TRBV6-1,TRBJ2-7,CASSTTYEQYF
TRBV28,TRBJ2-1,CASTPSGRSESYNEQFF
TRBV10-3,TRBJ2-3,CAISDLDRDPRTDTQYF
TRBV11-2,TRBJ2-7,CASSFSTYEQYF
TRBV28,TRBJ1-5,CASSFPEAKPQHF
TRBV10-3,TRBJ2-7,CAISESGQGLDEQYF
TRBV20-1,TRBJ2-7,CSASPRTSEQYF
TRBV4-2,TRBJ2-1,CASSQGRVGVGARVHEQFF
TRBV11-3,TRBJ2-7,CASSPRPPLTSSHEQYF
TRBV12-5,TRBJ2-7,CASGYWGGEQYF
TRBV6-5,TRBJ2-5,CASSYGVAPQETQYF
TRBV6-2/TRBV6-3,TRBJ2-7,CASSSQTSRVDEQYF
TRBV19,TRBJ1-1,CASSIFRGRTEAFF
TRBV19,TRBJ2-7,CASSMGTGFSYEQYF
TRBV6-5,TRBJ1-1,CASSWDRVHTEAFF
TRBV6-5,TRBJ2-3,CASRAGTDTQYF
TRBV28,TRBJ1-1,CASSFNKGVTEAFF
TRBV19,TRBJ1-5,CASSSTIDQPQHF
TRBV7-3,TRBJ2-7,CASSPGGGYEQYF
TRBV19,TRBJ2-2,CASSRQGARNTGELFF
TRBV13,TRBJ1-1,CASSLGYTEAFF
TRBV28,TRBJ2-1,CASKPSASGPGGEQFF
TRBV19,TRBJ2-1,CASSISKSSYNEQFF
TRBV3-1/TRBV3-2,TRBJ2-6,CASSQFSGTGPPGGANVLTF
TRBV6-5,TRBJ1-2,CASRIPGGAYGYTF
TRBV30,TRBJ1-2,CAWSGTGIPYGYTF
TRBV6-5,TRBJ1-1,CASSYLADYNTEAFF
TRBV7-8,TRBJ1-1,CASSWRQGETEAFF
TRBV7-2,TRBJ2-2,CASSFPETGASGELFF
TRBV7-6,TRBJ2-2,CASSSTGDTGELFF
TRBV27,TRBJ2-3,CASFRGPGSDTQYF
TRBV10-1,TRBJ2-7,CASSESPGLAGEQYF
TRBV2,TRBJ2-1,CASSERESSYNEQFF
TRBV7-2,TRBJ2-1,CASSTAGGGAYNEQFF
TRBV5-1,TRBJ2-2,CASSLGGRVSDTGELFF
TRBV28,TRBJ1-2,CASRTIRQGGTVGGYTF
TRBV11-3,TRBJ1-1,CASSPTNRARGAFF
TRBV19,TRBJ2-5,CASSIAQGETQYF
TRBV7-9,TRBJ2-4,CASSLPGQRFNIQYF
TRBV6-5,TRBJ1-1,CAVSPGFPNTEAFF
TRBV11-1,TRBJ2-1,CASRWDGSYNEQFF
TRBV12-3/TRBV12-4,TRBJ1-2,CASSLTGFGYTF
TRBV5-6,TRBJ1-4,CASSLLGQKNEKLFF
TRBV29-1,TRBJ1-5,CSFSWGQGNQPQHF
TRBV19,TRBJ1-2,CASSDRVYGYTF
TRBV7-8,TRBJ2-7,CASSFATYEQYF